A single sample is the source of the 3 T cell receptor beta chains below, sequenced in a study of T cell changes during pregnancy in multiple sclerosis. The data were produced by immunoSEQ multiplex PCR, yet TCRdb's version contains in-frame clones alone and is incomplete. The data show about 60,000 clones, about nine tenths seen once. Specimen: CD4+ T cells from peripheral blood mononuclear cells, collected in the first trimester of pregnancy. The source is a female donor with multiple sclerosis, enrolled in a pregnancy study.

V and J are TRBV7-9 and TRBJ1-6; no definite D call. This CDR3 has 14 amino acids. CDR1 is SEHNR, CDR2 FQNEAQ, per germline (reference sequence). V lost 1 base and J 4 bases, leaving 5 bases between the germline ends. CDR3: CASSLEQYNSPLHF. For the CDR3, the DNA is TGTGCCAGCAGCTTAGAACAGTATAATTCACCCCTCCACTTT.

V is TRBV9 and J is TRBJ2-3; perhaps TRBD2 as D (5 bases). CDR1 is SGDLS and CDR2 is YYNGEE in the germline V gene. The CDR3 runs 14 residues. The germline V and J ends were trimmed by 0 bases and 2 bases, with 7 bases remaining between them. In DNA, the CDR3 is TGTGCCAGCAGCGTAGTTAGCGACACAGATACGCAGTATTTT. Translated: CASSVVSDTDTQYF.

The chain has TRBV7-8 and TRBJ2-3; TRBD2 might be the D (6 bases). Per the germline V gene, CDR1 is SGHVS and CDR2 is FQNEAQ. CDR3 size: 13 residues. V was pared by 5 bases and J by 6 bases, with 12 bases between. This chain's CDR3 is CASSIVRGDTQYF. In DNA form, the CDR3 reads TGTGCCAGCAGCATCGTCCGGGGGGATACGCAGTATTTT. Variable domain in full (rest from reference TRBV7-8 and TRBJ2-3): GAGVSQSPRYKVAKRGQDVALRCDPISGHVSLFWYQQALGQGPEFLTYFQNEAQLDKSGLPSDRFFAERPEGSVSTLKIQRTQQEDSAVYLCASSIVRGDTQYFGPGTRLTVL.